This T cell receptor beta chain was identified in a study of blood T cell repertoires in COVID-19. Study details: Collection of acute and convalescent COVID-19 samples took place in the United States, Italy and Spain. PBMCs, B-cell-depleted T cells, or T cells were the source of the cDNA or gDNA that made up the material.

V dropped 8 bases and J dropped 4 bases, with 15 bases sitting between them. The length of the CDR3 is 14 residues. Germline CDR1 and CDR2: SGHNT and YYREEE (reference sequence). Sequencing was performed with immunoSEQ multiplex PCR; in TCRdb, only in-frame clones are kept and a portion is missing. The data contain about 480,000 clones, 87% of them singletons. The receptor was derived from a woman between 18 and 29 years old with acute COVID-19. Sequencing input: PBMCs or T cells enriched from blood (not recorded which). The chain joins TRBV5-4 to TRBJ2-2; D perhaps matches TRBD1 (5 bases). In nucleotides, the CDR3 is TGTGCCAGTTGGCGGCAGGGCGCCACCGGGGAGCTGTTTTTT. Its translation is CASWRQGATGELFF. Looking up the rest from reference TRBV5-4 and TRBJ2-2 gives the full variable domain: ETGVTQSPTHLIKTRGQQVTLRCSSQSGHNTVSWYQQALGQGPQFIFQYYREEENGRGNFPPRFSGLQFPNYSSELNVNALELDDSALYLCASWRQGATGELFFGEGSRLTVL.